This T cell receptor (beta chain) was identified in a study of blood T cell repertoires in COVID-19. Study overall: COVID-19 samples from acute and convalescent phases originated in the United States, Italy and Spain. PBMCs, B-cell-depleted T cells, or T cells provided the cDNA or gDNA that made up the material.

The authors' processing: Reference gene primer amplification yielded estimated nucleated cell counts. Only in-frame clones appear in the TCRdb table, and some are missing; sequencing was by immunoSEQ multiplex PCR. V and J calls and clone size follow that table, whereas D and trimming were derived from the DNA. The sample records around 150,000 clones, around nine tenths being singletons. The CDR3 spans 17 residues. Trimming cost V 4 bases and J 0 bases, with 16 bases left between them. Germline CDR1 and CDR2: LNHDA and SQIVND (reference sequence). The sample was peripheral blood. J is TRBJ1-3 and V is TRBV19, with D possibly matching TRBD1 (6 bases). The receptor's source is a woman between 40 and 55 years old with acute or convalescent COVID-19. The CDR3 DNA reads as TGTGCCAGTAGTACGACAGGACGAACTCTCTCTGGAAACACCATATATTTT. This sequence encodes CASSTTGRTLSGNTIYF.